The entry below describes one TCR beta chain. This sample is part of a study of regulatory T cells in long-lasting Graves disease. Stated time point: persistent/refractory GD, antithyroid drugs over 5 years with positive TRAb. Making the TCR library involved RNA that had been extracted from PBMCs. Arm-PCR of CDR3 regions and iRepertoire HTBI primers were used to build TCR beta libraries. TCRdb fed the multiplex PCR reads into MiXCR, producing one record per CDR3 protein. The top ten hold roughly 6.9% of the sample, which has fewer than 550,000 distinct CDR3 sequences, about 22% seen once. This CDR3 contains 16 residues. Germline V gene data show CDR1 as SEHNR and CDR2 as FQNEAQ (reference sequence). V lost 5 bases and J lost 4, with 17 bases in between.

The source material was peripheral blood mononuclear cells (PBMCs), sampled when the disease was refractory, from a patient treated with antithyroid drugs. This TCR was recovered from a female donor with Graves disease. This chain joins TRBV7-9 and TRBJ2-2; D call uncertain. The CDR3 reads CASSQTSVAITGELFF. CDR3 bases: TGTGCCAGCAGCCAGACGTCGGTGGCTATCACCGGGGAGCTGTTTTTT.